A selection of T cell receptor beta chains follows, all from one sample in a study of T and B cells in COVID-19 patients. MiXCR was run by TCRdb on the multiplex PCR reads, yielding one entry per CDR3 protein. The profile covers 10,000 to 13,000 distinct CDR3 sequences, with roughly 31% appearing a single time and around an eighth taken by the ten largest. The sequenced sample was blood. The source of these receptors is a human donor with active COVID-19. Both conserved end residues are part of each CDR3. The D gene is left open where the match is weak. Clone sizes are given selectively: once, few, many, or a class where the clone is expanded.

cdr3_nt,cdr3_aa,j_call,v_call,cdr3_length,clone_size,d_call
TGTGCCAGCAGGCTGCCTAGCGCGCAAGAGACCCAGTACTTC,CASRLPSAQETQYF,TRBJ2-5,TRBV6-2/TRBV6-3,14,few,.
TGTGCCAGCAGCCTACTCGGCCAGTACGGGGGGGGCCCTACTAACTATGGCTACACCTTC,CASSLLGQYGGGPTNYGYTF,TRBJ1-2,TRBV7-9,20,.,.
TGTGCCAGCAGCCTGTATCATGGGACAGGGTTGGTCGGCTACACCTTC,CASSLYHGTGLVGYTF,TRBJ1-2,TRBV14,16,few,TRBD1
TGTGCCAGCTCAGTCCGGGGGGCAAATGAGCAGTTCTTC,CASSVRGANEQFF,TRBJ2-1,TRBV18,13,.,.
TGTGCCAGCAGTTTAAGGCTTCAGACAGGTACTCGGGAGCAGTACTTC,CASSLRLQTGTREQYF,TRBJ2-7,TRBV12-3/TRBV12-4,16,.,.
TGTGCCAGCTCACGGCAGGGAACGACTAGCAATCAGCCCCAGCATTTT,CASSRQGTTSNQPQHF,TRBJ1-5,TRBV12-3/TRBV12-4,16,.,.
TGTGCCAGCTCACCAGGGGGAAGCACTGAAGCTTTCTTT,CASSPGGSTEAFF,TRBJ1-1,TRBV18,13,few,.
TGTGCCAGCGGGAAGCAGAACACTGAAGCTTTCTTT,CASGKQNTEAFF,TRBJ1-1,TRBV2,12,.,.
TGTGCCAGCTCGGGGGAGTACTCCTACAATGAGCAGTTCTTC,CASSGEYSYNEQFF,TRBJ2-1,TRBV6-2/TRBV6-3,14,medium-sized,.
TGTGCCAGCTCACCCCACGGGATAAATATAATGAACTCTGAAGCTTTCTTT,CASSPHGINIMNSEAFF,TRBJ1-1,TRBV18,17,.,.
TGTGCCAGCAGCGCAACAGGGTACGGTAATTCACCCCTCCACTTT,CASSATGYGNSPLHF,TRBJ1-6,TRBV14,15,few,.
TGTGCCATCAGTGATTCAGGGACGGGTGAAAAACTGTTTTTT,CAISDSGTGEKLFF,TRBJ1-4,TRBV10-3,14,few,.
TGTGCCAGCAGCCTTGACCCGGGGACTGAAGCTTTCTTT,CASSLDPGTEAFF,TRBJ1-1,TRBV5-4,13,.,.
TGCAGTTCCGGCGGACTAGCGGGGCGGGAGCAGTTCTTC,CSSGGLAGREQFF,TRBJ2-1,TRBV29-1,13,medium-sized,TRBD2
TGTGCCAGCAGCCCACAGGGGGCCGCCACCTACAATGAGCAGTTCTTC,CASSPQGAATYNEQFF,TRBJ2-1,TRBV7-2,16,.,TRBD1
TGCAGTGCTAGTCAGGGTCTGGGTAATTCACCCCTCCACTTT,CSASQGLGNSPLHF,TRBJ1-6,TRBV20-1,14,.,.
TGTGCCACCAGTGATTTCGGCAGCACCGGGGAGCTGTTTTTT,CATSDFGSTGELFF,TRBJ2-2,TRBV24-1,14,few,.